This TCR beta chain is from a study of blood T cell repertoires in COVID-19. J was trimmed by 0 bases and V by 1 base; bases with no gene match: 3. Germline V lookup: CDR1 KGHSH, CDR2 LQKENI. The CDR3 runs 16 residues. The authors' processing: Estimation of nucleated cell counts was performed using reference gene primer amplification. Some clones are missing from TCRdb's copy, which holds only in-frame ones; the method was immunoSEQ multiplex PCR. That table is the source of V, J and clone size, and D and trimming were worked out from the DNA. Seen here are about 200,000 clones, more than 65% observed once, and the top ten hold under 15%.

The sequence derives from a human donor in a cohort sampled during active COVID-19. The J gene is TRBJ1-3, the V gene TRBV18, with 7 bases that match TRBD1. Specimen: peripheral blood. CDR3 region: CASSPRDSYSGNTIYF. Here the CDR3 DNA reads TGTGCCAGCTCACCACGGGACAGCTACTCTGGAAACACCATATATTTT.